This T cell receptor beta chain was captured in a study of cytomegalovirus exposure and HLA in healthy donors. Findings of the study overall: It was about 150 TCR beta chains that were listed as cytomegalovirus-associated. There were reportedly fewer N-insertions in an Asian-associated ancestry cluster than the roughly 700-donor mean, in a later analysis.

Primers included in the PCR were 60 Vbeta and 13 Jbeta primers. The repertoire was sequenced with immunoSEQ multiplex PCR; TCRdb's copy has only in-frame clones and lacks some. The sample holds under 200,000 clones, roughly 80% seen once. Details on this clone: Antigen specificity is unknown.

The clonotype comes from a male donor in good health and CMV-seropositive. Sequenced sample: PBMCs.

CDR3 amino acids: CASSLSTAGQGGTQYF. CDR3 sequence (DNA): TGTGCCAGCAGTTTATCCACCGCGGGACAGGGCGGGACCCAGTACTTC. The chain is built from TRBV27 and TRBJ2-5, with 9 positions matching TRBD1. CDR1 is MNHEY and CDR2 is SMNVEV in the germline V gene (reference sequence). This CDR3 spans 16 amino acids. The junction had 9 bases not matched to a gene; V was cut back by 0 bases and J by 7 bases.